The 26 T cell receptor beta chains listed next were all sequenced from one sample in a study of blood T cell repertoires in COVID-19. Repertoires were generated with immunoSEQ multiplex PCR, while TCRdb's copy carries only in-frame clones and drops some. This sample has 95,000 to 150,000 clones; about four fifths occur once, and the top ten carry roughly 4.3%. The sequenced sample was peripheral blood. These receptors were taken from a woman aged 80 or over with acute or convalescent COVID-19.

This sequence joins TRBV3-1 (or the pseudogene TRBV3-2) and TRBJ1-2; no firm D call. This CDR3 comprises 13 residues. V lost 4 bases and J 7 bases, leaving 13 bases between the germline ends. Germline V gene sequence: CDR1 LGHDT, CDR2 YNNKEL (reference sequence). In DNA form, the CDR3 reads TGTGCCAGCAGCCTTGGCGGGGTTTTTGGCTACACCTTC. Its translation is CASSLGGVFGYTF.

V usage is TRBV9 and J usage is TRBJ1-2, with D hard to call. This CDR3 region has 13 residues. The germline V gene has CDR1 SGDLS and CDR2 YYNGEE. V shed 1 base and J shed 8 bases, with 12 bases lying between them. CDR3 loop: CASSVSPSGGYTF. The CDR3 DNA reads TGTGCCAGCAGCGTATCTCCTTCGGGAGGCTACACCTTC. Combining the CDR3 with reference TRBV9 and TRBJ1-2 gives the whole variable domain DSGVTQTPKHLITATGQRVTLRCSPRSGDLSVYWYQQSLDQGLQFLIQYYNGEERAKGNILERFSAQQFPDLHSELNLSSLELGDSALYFCASSVSPSGGYTFGSGTRLTVV.

This chain joins TRBV7-2 and TRBJ2-1; a weak D match, TRBD2 (6 bases). The CDR3 contains 15 residues. Per the germline V gene, CDR1 is SGHTA and CDR2 is FQGNSA. The V gene lost 1 base and the J gene lost 5 bases, with 12 bases spanning the gap. In nucleotides, the CDR3 is TGTGCCAGCAGCTTAGGTGGTACTAGCCACAATGAGCAGTTCTTC. Translating it yields CASSLGGTSHNEQFF.

V gene TRBV27 combines with J gene TRBJ1-5; TRBD1 matches at 10 bases. V shed 6 bases and J 6 bases; nucleotides not matched to a gene: 5. Germline V gene data show CDR1 as MNHEY and CDR2 as SMNVEV (reference sequence). The length of the CDR3 is 14 residues. The CDR3 region is CASSLTGGGQPQHF. In nucleotides, the CDR3 is TGTGCCAGCAGCCTGACAGGGGGCGGTCAGCCCCAGCATTTT.

The chain employs TRBV25-1 and TRBJ1-2, with D possibly matching TRBD1 (5 bases). Trimming took off 4 bases at V and 8 bases at J, with 11 bases between the two ends. The CDR3 totals 12 residues. Germline values: CDR1 MGHDK, CDR2 SYGVNS. The CDR3 sequence is CASSAQGAGYTF. In DNA, the CDR3 is TGTGCCAGCAGTGCGCAGGGCGCAGGCTACACCTTC.

V is TRBV5-1 and J is TRBJ2-5, with 10 bases fitting TRBD2. The CDR3 is made up of 17 amino acids. Germline CDR1 SGHRS, CDR2 YFSETQ. The junction had 14 bases not matched to a gene; V was cut back by 4 bases and J by 5 bases. CDR3 bases: TGCGCCAGCAGCCTAGCTAGCGGGAGAGGCAAAGGGGAGACCCAGTACTTC. Translated, it gives CASSLASGRGKGETQYF.

V and J are TRBV4-2 and TRBJ1-6, with TRBD1 identical over 8 bases. Per the germline V gene, CDR1 is LGHNA and CDR2 is YNFKEQ. This CDR3 is 15 amino acids long. V gave up 0 bases and J gave up 9 bases; unmatched junction bases: 4. CDR3 in amino acids: CASSQELGQVSPLHF. The CDR3 DNA is TGTGCCAGCAGCCAAGAGTTGGGACAGGTTTCACCCCTCCACTTT.

The gene calls are TRBV7-2 and TRBJ2-3; D possibly corresponds to TRBD1 (8 bases). The germline CDR1 and CDR2 sequences are SGHTA and FQGNSA. Trimming stripped 3 bases from V and 5 bases from J, with 18 bases between. CDR3 length: 16 residues. Written as DNA, the CDR3 is TGTGCCAGCAGCTTCAGTAGGACAGGGAGGGGAGATACGCAGTATTTT. Translation: CASSFSRTGRGDTQYF. The whole variable domain, remainder taken from reference TRBV7-2 and TRBJ2-3, is GAGVSQSPSNKVTEKGKDVELRCDPISGHTALYWYRQSLGQGLEFLIYFQGNSAPDKSGLPSDRFSAERTGGSVSTLTIQRTQQEDSAVYLCASSFSRTGRGDTQYFGPGTRLTVL.

J is TRBJ1-3 and V is TRBV6-5; 7 bases fit TRBD1. The V gene end was trimmed by 8 bases and the J gene end by 1 base; junction bases not matched to a gene: 8. The CDR3 is 15 amino acids. Germline lookup yields CDR1 MNHEY and CDR2 SVGAGI. CDR3 in amino acids: CASGRGILSGNTIYF. In nucleotides, the CDR3 is TGTGCCAGCGGCAGGGGGATCCTTTCTGGAAACACCATATATTTT.

This clone has only a few counts. The gene calls are TRBV11-2 and TRBJ1-4; TRBD1 agrees at 8 bases. Germline V gene lookup returns CDR1 SGHAT and CDR2 FQNNGV. There are 17 residues in the CDR3. V dropped 5 bases and J dropped 8; count of bases not matched to a gene: 16. The CDR3 DNA follows: TGTGCCAGCAGCCCCCCTCCCCGGACAGGGCTGGACGAAAAACTGTTTTTT. This codes for CASSPPPRTGLDEKLFF.

This clone turned up a few times. This chain uses TRBV14 with TRBJ2-3; 7 bases map to TRBD2. The CDR3 spans 13 residues. Trimming cost V 3 bases and J 5 bases; bases outside gene matches: 2. Germline CDR1 and CDR2: SGHDN and FVKESK. The CDR3 sequence: CASSHGLVDTQYF. The CDR3 DNA sequence: TGTGCCAGCAGCCACGGACTAGTAGATACGCAGTATTTT.

Ten or more counts support this clone. The CDR3 loop reads CASSHIAGEIDTQYF. The CDR3 DNA sequence: TGTGCCAGCAGCCATATAGCGGGAGAGATAGATACGCAGTATTTT. The V gene is TRBV28, the J gene TRBJ2-3, with 9 bases lining up with TRBD2. This CDR3 has 15 residues. Trimming cost V 6 bases and J 5 bases; bases outside gene matches: 9. Per germline, CDR1 MDHEN and CDR2 SYDVKM.

The gene calls are TRBV7-7 and TRBJ2-1; 7 bases map to TRBD2. From germline, CDR1 is SSHAT and CDR2 FNYEAQ (reference sequence). The CDR3 spans 15 residues. V trimming: 3 bases; J trimming: 7 bases; junction bases outside the gene matches: 9. CDR3 DNA: TGTGCCAGCAGCTTTAGGGCTAGCGGAGAAAATGAGCAGTTCTTC. This codes for CASSFRASGENEQFF.

The chain's CDR3 is CAWKAEGRGFF. CDR3 nucleotides: TGTGCCTGGAAGGCGGAAGGGCGGGGGTTCTTC. The chain carries TRBV30 and TRBJ2-1, with D tentatively TRBD2 (6 bases). The V end was cut by 4 bases, the J end by 15 bases, with 16 bases between. In germline, CDR1 is GTSNPN, CDR2 SVGIG (reference sequence). The CDR3 is 11 residues long.

CDR3 residues: CASREEGGAYGYTF. Here the CDR3 DNA reads TGTGCCAGTAGGGAGGAAGGGGGCGCGTATGGCTACACCTTC. The gene calls are TRBV19 and TRBJ1-2; TRBD1 matches at 7 bases. Germline V gene data show CDR1 as LNHDA and CDR2 as SQIVND (reference sequence). V was clipped by 6 bases and J by 5 bases; unmatched bases: 9. The CDR3 extends over 14 amino acids.

V and J are TRBV24-1 and TRBJ2-3; D is uncertain. The CDR3 contains 15 residues. Trimming left V 2 bases short and J 6 bases short, with 14 bases between. Germline values: CDR1 KGHDR, CDR2 SFDVKD. The CDR3 bases are TGTGCCACCAGTGATTCCGGGTCCTTCATGGATACGCAGTATTTT. This translates into CATSDSGSFMDTQYF.

Note on this clone: The same CDR3 also results from other DNA sequences found in this sample. The chain has TRBV7-9 and TRBJ2-5; D is ambiguous. The CDR3 is 11 residues long. V lost 5 bases to trimming and J lost 2 bases, with 3 bases between them. Germline CDR1 and CDR2: SEHNR and FQNEAQ (reference sequence). The CDR3 here is CASSLQETQYF. The CDR3 DNA follows: TGTGCCAGCAGCCTGCAAGAGACCCAGTACTTC.

The chain joins TRBV5-1 to TRBJ2-1; TRBD2 aligns across 9 bases. Trimming removed 0 bases from V and 8 bases from J; junction bases left unmatched: 9. This CDR3 region has 16 residues. The germline V gene encodes CDR1 SGHRS and CDR2 YFSETQ. CDR3 coding DNA: TGCGCCAGCAGCTTGGACGGGACTAGCAGCGTCGATGAGCAGTTCTTC. Its translation: CASSLDGTSSVDEQFF. The full variable domain, in which reference TRBV5-1 and TRBJ2-1 provide the parts outside the CDR3, is KAGVTQTPRYLIKTRGQQVTLSCSPISGHRSVSWYQQTPGQGLQFLFEYFSETQRNKGNFPGRFSGRQFSNSRSEMNVSTLELGDSALYLCASSLDGTSSVDEQFFGPGTRLTVL.

The chain employs TRBV2 and TRBJ1-4; 7 bases fit TRBD1. The CDR3 has 14 residues. Germline V gives CDR1 SNHLY, CDR2 FYNNEI. V shed 6 bases, J shed 2 bases, and the junction held 3 bases outside the gene matches. The CDR3 region is CASREGATNEKLFF. Here the CDR3 DNA reads TGTGCCAGCAGGGAGGGGGCGACTAATGAAAAACTGTTTTTT.

The chain uses TRBV14 and TRBJ1-1; tentative D call: TRBD1 (6 bases). Trimming stripped 3 bases from V and 0 bases from J, with 14 bases between. The CDR3 sequence is 16 residues long. Germline V CDR1 and CDR2: SGHDN, FVKESK. The CDR3 sequence: CASSQRQGNMNTEAFF. CDR3 nucleotide sequence: TGTGCCAGCAGCCAGCGGCAGGGGAACATGAACACTGAAGCTTTCTTT.

The chain recombines TRBV7-9 with TRBJ1-3; 8 bases are a match to TRBD1. Germline assignment: CDR1 SEHNR and CDR2 FQNEAQ (reference sequence). V lost 5 bases to trimming and J lost 7 bases; unmatched junction nucleotides: 13. The CDR3 consists of 16 residues. CDR3 bases: TGTGCCAGCAGCCATCAATCCGACAGGGGTCGGAACACCATATATTTT. Translating it yields CASSHQSDRGRNTIYF.

The chain joins TRBV6-1 to TRBJ1-2; 8 nucleotides agree with TRBD1. The germline CDR1 and CDR2 sequences are MNHNS and SASEGT. Trimming at V came to 3 bases and at J to 3 bases, leaving 6 bases not matched to a gene. The CDR3 extends over 15 amino acids. CDR3 region: CASSDLQGAYYGYTF. The CDR3 DNA is TGTGCCAGCAGTGATCTCCAGGGGGCATACTATGGCTACACCTTC.

The V gene is TRBV4-2, the J gene TRBJ2-1; 10 nucleotides agree with TRBD2. CDR3 length: 18 amino acids. With V trimmed by 0 bases and J by 3 bases, 8 bases remained unmatched. Germline V CDR1 and CDR2: LGHNA, YNFKEQ. Here the CDR3 reads CASSQEPPSGGLYNEQFF. Here the CDR3 DNA reads TGTGCCAGCAGCCAAGAGCCTCCTAGCGGGGGACTCTACAATGAGCAGTTCTTC.

The V call is TRBV7-9, the J call TRBJ1-6, with 10 bases aligning to TRBD1. Germline V lookup: CDR1 SEHNR, CDR2 FQNEAQ (reference sequence). V shed 4 bases, J shed 6 bases, and the junction held 0 bases outside the gene matches. CDR3 length: 14 residues. CDR3 protein: CASSWDRGNSPLHF. CDR3 nucleotide sequence: TGTGCCAGCAGCTGGGACAGGGGTAATTCACCCCTCCACTTT.

The rearrangement uses TRBV28 and TRBJ2-1, with 7 bases identical to TRBD1. The CDR3 contains 15 residues. CDR1 is MDHEN, CDR2 SYDVKM, per germline. With 0 bases clipped from V and 3 bases from J, the junction kept 2 bases outside the gene matches. The CDR3 loop is CASSLWGQYYNEQFF. Written as DNA, the CDR3 is TGTGCCAGCAGTTTATGGGGACAGTACTACAATGAGCAGTTCTTC.

The chain couples TRBV24-1 to TRBJ2-1; TRBD1 matches at 10 bases. The J segment lost 1 base and the V segment lost 4 bases, leaving 6 bases of the junction unmatched. This CDR3 has 17 residues. Germline V CDR1 and CDR2: KGHDR, SFDVKD. CDR3 protein: CATSEATGGESYNEQFF. As DNA, the CDR3 is TGTGCCACCAGTGAAGCGACAGGGGGCGAGTCCTACAATGAGCAGTTCTTC.